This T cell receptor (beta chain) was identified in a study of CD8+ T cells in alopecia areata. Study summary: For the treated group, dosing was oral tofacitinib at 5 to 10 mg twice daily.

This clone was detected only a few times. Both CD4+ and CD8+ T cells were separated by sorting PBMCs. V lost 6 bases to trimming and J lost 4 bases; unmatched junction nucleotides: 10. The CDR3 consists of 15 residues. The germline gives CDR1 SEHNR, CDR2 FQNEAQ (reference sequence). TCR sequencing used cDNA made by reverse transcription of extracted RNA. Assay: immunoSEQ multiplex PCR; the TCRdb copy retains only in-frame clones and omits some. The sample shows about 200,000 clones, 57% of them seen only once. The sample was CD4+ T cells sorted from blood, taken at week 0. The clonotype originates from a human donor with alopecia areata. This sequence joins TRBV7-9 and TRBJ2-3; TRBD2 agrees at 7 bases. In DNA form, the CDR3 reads TGTGCCAGCAGTCGATTGACGGCGGGAGCAGATACGCAGTATTTT. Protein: CASSRLTAGADTQYF.